The subject of this entry is one T cell receptor beta chain. The target antigen is unknown. Assay: immunoSEQ multiplex PCR; the TCRdb copy retains only in-frame clones and omits some. Among about 77,000 clones listed, more than 75% were seen once. Deletions cut 4 bases from V and 1 base from J, with 11 bases between. The CDR3 has 14 amino acids. Germline CDR1 is SGDLS and CDR2 is YYNGEE. The data were obtained in a study of OX40 agonist ivuxolimab in advanced cancers. The overall study: The dose-escalation group included hepatocellular carcinoma, melanoma, renal cell carcinoma and head and neck cancer. Points from the study as a whole: Clonal expansion in partial responders at 0.1-3.0 mg/kg ranked among the lowest.

This receptor was identified in an adult with an advanced solid tumor such as melanoma, head and neck, liver or kidney cancer. Sequenced material: CD4+ or CD8+ T cells sorted from blood, taken in a trial of the OX40 agonist ivuxolimab. This sequence joins TRBV9 and TRBJ1-1; the D gene is possibly TRBD1 (6 bases). DNA of the CDR3: TGTGCCAGCAGCCGCACGACAGGGAACACTGAAGCTTTCTTT. It encodes CASSRTTGNTEAFF.